The text below deals with one T cell receptor beta chain. The record originates from a study of T cell clusters in autoimmune cytopenias. Study-wide background: The mean age of healthy donor controls was almost 57 years, the median roughly 63 years.

TRB was amplified by touch-down multiplex PCR, primer pools A and B combined. After re-calling the multiplex PCR reads, TCRdb lists one entry per CDR3 protein, DNA absent. The sample's table shows thousands of distinct CDR3 sequences. The germline V gene has CDR1 MNHEY and CDR2 SVGAGI. The CDR3 has 17 residues. Each sample's input was 250 to 300 ng genomic DNA, 35,000 to 40,000 genome equivalents. These data also formed part of another study, on T cell repertoires in aging, cancer and after chemotherapy.

The chain is built from TRBV6-5 and TRBJ2-5. This clonotype originated in a human donor in good health. The sample consisted of peripheral blood. The CDR3 region is CASSYSPVVAVQETQYF.